This T cell receptor beta chain was captured by sequencing in a study of neurological immune-mediated disorders. Per germline, CDR1 SEHNR and CDR2 FQNEAQ (reference sequence). The germline V and J ends were trimmed by 5 bases and 0 bases, with 11 bases remaining between them. This CDR3 comprises 15 residues. TCRdb processed the 5' RACE reads anew with MiXCR; each CDR3 protein has one entry. The sample includes about 59,000 distinct CDR3 sequences, 9.5% to 15% of them seen just once. The clonotype comes from a woman aged 55-69 years with HTLV-1-associated myelopathy (HAM/TSP). Sequenced: PBMCs. The J gene is TRBJ2-1, the V gene TRBV7-9; no clear D gene. The CDR3 spells CASSHPLGSYNEQFF. The CDR3 bases are TGTGCCAGCAGCCATCCGCTAGGCTCCTACAATGAGCAGTTCTTC. The full variable domain, its missing parts supplied by reference TRBV7-9 and TRBJ2-1, is DTGVSQNPRHKITKRGQNVTFRCDPISEHNRLYWYRQTLGQGPEFLTYFQNEAQLEKSRLLSDRFSAERPKGSFSTLEIQRTEQGDSAMYLCASSHPLGSYNEQFFGPGTRLTVL.